A selection of T cell receptor beta chains follows, all from one sample in a study of blood T cell repertoires in COVID-19. Here immunoSEQ multiplex PCR was the method, and the copy in TCRdb shows in-frame clones only, minus some. The table includes some 90,000 clones, more than 70% detected once. What was sequenced was peripheral blood. The receptors come from a human donor in a cohort sampled during active COVID-19. Each CDR3 is given with its conserved first and last residue. Not all rows give a size; the values are once, few, many and, for expanded clones, a class.

J gene: TRBJ2-7
CDR3 length: 14
V gene: TRBV18
clone size: NA
CDR3 protein: CASSLRTGGNEQYF

J gene: TRBJ2-3
CDR3 length: 14
V gene: TRBV30
clone size: NA
CDR3 protein: CAWRLRGGIDTQYF

J gene: TRBJ2-2
CDR3 length: 16
V gene: TRBV13
clone size: NA
CDR3 protein: CASSLIQIPNTGELFF

J gene: TRBJ2-7
CDR3 length: 14
V gene: TRBV5-1
clone size: NA
CDR3 protein: CASSFGQLSYEQYF

J gene: TRBJ2-3
CDR3 length: 15
V gene: TRBV6-5
clone size: NA
CDR3 protein: CASKVGLAITDTQYF

J gene: TRBJ2-1
CDR3 length: 13
V gene: TRBV2
clone size: NA
CDR3 protein: CASSTSGTNEQFF

J gene: TRBJ2-6
CDR3 length: 16
V gene: TRBV19
clone size: NA
CDR3 protein: CASSIFGNSGANVLTF

J gene: TRBJ2-2
CDR3 length: 15
V gene: TRBV5-8
clone size: once
CDR3 protein: CASSSVWGRTGELFF

J gene: TRBJ2-2
CDR3 length: 16
V gene: TRBV7-6
clone size: NA
CDR3 protein: CASSLAGGANTGELFF

J gene: TRBJ1-4
CDR3 length: 13
V gene: TRBV19
clone size: NA
CDR3 protein: CATAGGTNEKLFF

J gene: TRBJ1-5
CDR3 length: 15
V gene: TRBV30
clone size: NA
CDR3 protein: CAWSHKGSRGQPQHF

J gene: TRBJ1-5
CDR3 length: 16
V gene: TRBV19
clone size: once
CDR3 protein: CASSRTGARSNQPQHF

J gene: TRBJ1-5
CDR3 length: 13
V gene: TRBV19
clone size: NA
CDR3 protein: CASSRLEGQPQHF

J gene: TRBJ2-3
CDR3 length: 15
V gene: TRBV27
clone size: NA
CDR3 protein: CASSLRGRSTDTQYF

J gene: TRBJ2-7
CDR3 length: 15
V gene: TRBV7-2
clone size: NA
CDR3 protein: CASSLRAGGDYEQYF

J gene: TRBJ2-7
CDR3 length: 14
V gene: TRBV28
clone size: NA
CDR3 protein: CASSVEQGTSGQYF

J gene: TRBJ2-3
CDR3 length: 16
V gene: TRBV9
clone size: NA
CDR3 protein: CASSPLAGGRTDTQYF

J gene: TRBJ2-1
CDR3 length: 14
V gene: TRBV29-1
clone size: once
CDR3 protein: CSVEDRVGYNEQFF

J gene: TRBJ1-1
CDR3 length: 15
V gene: TRBV5-1
clone size: once
CDR3 protein: CASSLQGTPSTEAFF

J gene: TRBJ1-2
CDR3 length: 12
V gene: TRBV5-4
clone size: NA
CDR3 protein: CASSLGEDGYTF

J gene: TRBJ2-7
CDR3 length: 14
V gene: TRBV11-3
clone size: NA
CDR3 protein: CASSPRRGQDEQYF

J gene: TRBJ1-3
CDR3 length: 18
V gene: TRBV4-3
clone size: NA
CDR3 protein: CASSQDLQDTYSGNTIYF

J gene: TRBJ1-2
CDR3 length: 16
V gene: TRBV5-4
clone size: once
CDR3 protein: CASSLAGGGANYGYTF

J gene: TRBJ2-5
CDR3 length: 17
V gene: TRBV28
clone size: once
CDR3 protein: CASNPSSAAGAGETQYF

J gene: TRBJ2-7
CDR3 length: 15
V gene: TRBV6-5
clone size: NA
CDR3 protein: CASSSGGEGSYEQYF

J gene: TRBJ1-3
CDR3 length: 15
V gene: TRBV6-5
clone size: NA
CDR3 protein: CASSSGGAAGNTIYF

J gene: TRBJ1-5
CDR3 length: 16
V gene: TRBV19
clone size: NA
CDR3 protein: CASSIDPARVYQPQHF

J gene: TRBJ1-5
CDR3 length: 14
V gene: TRBV6-6
clone size: NA
CDR3 protein: CASTMGGSNQPQHF

J gene: TRBJ2-1
CDR3 length: 16
V gene: TRBV9
clone size: NA
CDR3 protein: CASSVDPASAYNEQFF

J gene: TRBJ2-5
CDR3 length: 16
V gene: TRBV10-3
clone size: NA
CDR3 protein: CAISPGTSGSLETQYF

J gene: TRBJ2-1
CDR3 length: 15
V gene: TRBV27
clone size: NA
CDR3 protein: CASSLPGQAGYEQFF

J gene: TRBJ2-5
CDR3 length: 14
V gene: TRBV7-2
clone size: few
CDR3 protein: CASSLIIQQETQYF

J gene: TRBJ1-1
CDR3 length: 17
V gene: TRBV14
clone size: NA
CDR3 protein: CASSHGGPGSMNTEAFF

J gene: TRBJ1-6
CDR3 length: 13
V gene: TRBV7-2
clone size: NA
CDR3 protein: CASERQGESPLHF

J gene: TRBJ2-7
CDR3 length: 15
V gene: TRBV9
clone size: NA
CDR3 protein: CASSPRSERPYEQYF

J gene: TRBJ1-2
CDR3 length: 13
V gene: TRBV2
clone size: NA
CDR3 protein: CASSPLEVYGYTF

J gene: TRBJ2-3
CDR3 length: 17
V gene: TRBV4-1
clone size: NA
CDR3 protein: CASSISPGTGGADTQYF

J gene: TRBJ1-1
CDR3 length: 14
V gene: TRBV15
clone size: NA
CDR3 protein: CATSRNRGGTEAFF

J gene: TRBJ2-6
CDR3 length: 15
V gene: TRBV28
clone size: NA
CDR3 protein: CASSFRFPGANVLTF